This T cell receptor (beta chain) was identified in a study of molecular identifiers for immune sequencing clone quantification. It was from around 18,000 to 910,000 sorted cells, with 10%, 30% or 50% RNA, that naive CD8 libraries came. The CD8+CD4-CCR7+CD45RA+ phenotype defined the sorted naive CD8 T cells. Using its own MiXCR run on the PCR reads, TCRdb lists one record per CDR3 protein. The sample yields approximately 670,000 distinct CDR3 sequences, 20% seen once. This clonotype has ten or more counts. The sample taken for sequencing was naive CD8+ T cells from blood, with Jurkat cell RNA spiked in. Regarding subset: FACS-sorted CD8+CD4-CCR7+CD45RA+ naive T cells. The sequence came from a human donor in good health. Some libraries in this study had Jurkat cell RNA spiked in.

In DNA form, the CDR3 reads TGTGCCAGCAGCTTGGGGACAGGGCACGCTGAAGCTTTCTTT. Its protein product is CASSLGTGHAEAFF. This rearrangement joins TRBV5-6 to TRBJ1-1; 8 nucleotides match TRBD1. Trimming at V came to 0 bases and at J to 6 bases, leaving 4 bases not matched to a gene. The CDR3 length is 14 residues. CDR1 SGHDT and CDR2 YYEEEE come from the germline V gene.